The 7 T cell receptor beta chains below all came from one sample that was sequenced in a study of Graves' ophthalmopathy and Graves' hyperthyroidism listed by TCRdb under 2018. Sequencing instrument: Illumina HiSeq 2000. For repertoire sequencing, TCR beta CDR3 regions were amplified from RNA transcripts. The first round of RT-PCR was done with HTBI primers and the Qiagen OneStep RT-PCR kit, and was followed by a second round of multiplex PCR, then size selection and purification. In-frame beta chains were kept once TCRdb had trimmed the public reads at Q25 with fastp and called clones with MiXCR. CDR3 protein sequences are deduplicated, and each keeps its most common genes and DNA. This sample is represented by 900,000 to 1,200,000 distinct CDR3 sequences; about 40% of them were singletons. Around 10% of the sample is in the top ten clones. Sample: peripheral blood or thyroid tissue (not recorded which). All receptors derive from an adult man with Graves' hyperthyroidism.

This clonotype showed up just a few times. J is TRBJ2-7 and V is TRBV20-1; D might be TRBD1 or TRBD2, each matching 5 bases. This CDR3 is 14 amino acids long. Germline CDR1 reads DFQATT; CDR2 reads SNEGSKA (reference sequence). V shed 4 bases and J shed 0 bases, with 13 bases lying between them. CDR3 sequence: CSAIGTRSSYEQYF. CDR3 sequence (DNA): TGCAGTGCTATCGGGACCCGTAGCTCCTACGAGCAGTACTTC.

The chain uses TRBV20-1 and TRBJ2-7; tentatively, D is TRBD1 (6 bases). The CDR3 consists of 11 residues. Trimming removed 4 bases at V and 7 bases at J, with 11 bases between. Germline V gene lookup returns CDR1 DFQATT and CDR2 SNEGSKA (reference sequence). CDR3 DNA: TGCAGTGCTAACAGGGCCGGGGAGCAGTACTTC. Its translation is CSANRAGEQYF.

Ten or more counts support this clonotype. The chain links TRBV14 to TRBJ1-4; D not resolved. Germline V gene lookup returns CDR1 SGHDN and CDR2 FVKESK. The V end lost 4 bases, the J end lost 7 bases, and 19 bases lay between the germline ends. This CDR3 spans 16 amino acids. In DNA, the CDR3 is TGTGCCAGCAGCCTGGAACTCGGAGGGTTGGGTGAAAAACTGTTTTTT. This sequence encodes CASSLELGGLGEKLFF.

This clonotype was seen ten or more times. The chain employs TRBV25-1 and TRBJ1-1; D is perhaps TRBD1 (5 bases). Trimming took 2 bases from V and 0 from J, leaving 10 bases between them. The CDR3 consists of 15 residues. The germline V gene has CDR1 MGHDK and CDR2 SYGVNS. CDR3: CASSERGGMNTEAFF. The CDR3 DNA reads as TGTGCCAGCAGTGAACGTGGGGGAATGAACACTGAAGCTTTCTTT.

As concerns this clonotype: With only one base between it and a far larger clone, this is likely a read error. The genes are TRBV11-2 and TRBJ1-6; D uncertain. The V gene's germline CDR1 is SGHAT and CDR2 FQNNGV. The CDR3 length is 11 residues. The CDR3 loop reads CASRLRSPLHF. The DNA of the CDR3 is TGTGCCAGCCGCTTAAGATCGCCCCTCCACTTT.

The V call is TRBV7-2, the J call TRBJ1-4; D gene ambiguous. The ends were cut back, 6 bases at V and 5 bases at J, with 10 bases in the middle. CDR3 length equals 13 residues. Germline CDR1 reads SGHTA; CDR2 reads FQGNSA. CDR3 region: CASSRPENEKLFF. For the CDR3, the DNA is TGTGCCAGCAGTCGACCGGAGAATGAAAAACTGTTTTTT.

CDR3 DNA: TGTGCCAGCAGCCAGGGACACCAATACGAGCAGTACTTC. Translation gives CASSQGHQYEQYF. The chain joins TRBV7-9 to TRBJ2-7; D might be TRBD1 (6 bases). Trimming left V 5 bases short and J 4 bases short, with 12 bases between. This CDR3 is 13 amino acids long. Germline V gene sequence: CDR1 SEHNR, CDR2 FQNEAQ (reference sequence).